This T cell receptor (beta chain) was captured in a study of blood T cell repertoires in COVID-19. This clone has a single count. Trimming left V 1 base short and J 6 bases short, with 21 bases between. Germline V CDR1 and CDR2: SGHTA, FQGNSA. CDR3 size: 17 residues. Assay: immunoSEQ multiplex PCR; the TCRdb copy retains only in-frame clones and omits some. The sample holds just over 250,000 clones, about 89% seen once. Material: peripheral blood. This chain connects TRBV7-2 to TRBJ2-5, with a weak D call TRBD1 (5 bases). This receptor was taken from a man aged 35-49 years who had recovered from COVID-19. The DNA of the CDR3 is TGTGCCAGCAGCTTAGTGGGTGGGGCCAAGGAGTTAAAGACCCAGTACTTC. Amino acids: CASSLVGGAKELKTQYF.